This TCR beta chain was captured by sequencing in a study of T cells after yellow fever vaccination. CDR1 is MNHEY and CDR2 is SVGEGT in the germline V gene. The CDR3 totals 17 residues. The trim removed 4 bases at V and 0 bases at J, leaving 6 bases unmatched. Notes on the study in general: Peak timing came faster in the weaker secondary response, day 5 versus 15.

TCRdb processed the 5' RACE reads anew with MiXCR; each CDR3 protein has one entry. This repertoire shows roughly 100,000 distinct CDR3 sequences, 7.5% to 10% found once; its top ten account for 16%. The input for sequencing was CD8+ T cells not binding an NS4B(214-222) dextramer, sorted from PBMCs, taken more than 13 days after the first yellow fever vaccination. The rearrangement joins TRBV6-2 or TRBV6-3 to TRBJ2-5; 12 nucleotides agree with TRBD2. The TCR sequence derives from a man in his late teens or twenties who received the YFV17D yellow fever vaccine. CDR3 amino acids: CASSSHGLAGYQETQYF. CDR3 coding DNA: TGTGCCAGCAGTTCCCACGGACTAGCGGGGTACCAAGAGACCCAGTACTTC.